These T cell receptor beta chains were read from a single sample in a study of shared clonotypes between healthy human individuals. Produced via immunoSEQ multiplex PCR; TCRdb's table is partial and in-frame only. The data show 2 million to 2.5 million clones, around 93% seen once. Sequenced input: naive CD4+ T cells from PBMCs. These receptor sequences come from a man younger than 35 in good health. Some clones in this sample may be carry-over from other donors' samples. CDR3s leave out the opening cysteine and the closing phenylalanine or tryptophan.

>TRBV7-9|13
ASSFQSTSTDTQY
>TRBV2|14
ASGGEVEGISYGQY
>TRBV27|11
ASRLREDYEQY
>TRBV5-4|13
ASSYGQGGTDTQY
>TRBV27|12
ASSGLTGSETQY
>TRBV28|11
ASSLFRGETQY
>TRBV5-6|10
ASTKVGQSIY
>TRBV30|11
AWSVKGGYEQY
>TRBV5-6|10
ASSFYEETQY
>TRBV10-3|12
AISGGTGNTEAF
>TRBV7-6|14
ASSFPGQGSYNEQF
>TRBV30|9
AWSPNYEQY
>TRBV10-3|14
AISDGTGINTGELF
>TRBV10-1|10
ASSESWDRQY
>TRBV5-1|12
ASSPGQGNGELF
>TRBV15|10
ATSRDRAGYT
>TRBV30|15
AWSVLGTSATYNEQF
>TRBV5-1|13
ASSLALGLTYEQY